A selection of T cell receptor beta chains follows, all from one sample in a study of blood T cells in healthy people across ages. MiXCR, applied by TCRdb to the 5' RACE reads, yields one record per CDR3 protein. This table has approximately 1,000,000 distinct CDR3 sequences, more than 30% appearing once. The sequencing sample was made of blood. Receptor source: a man in his late teens or twenties in good health. The CDR3 runs from the conserved cysteine through the conserved F or W. Fields, in order: V gene, clone size, D gene, J gene, CDR3 protein, CDR3 DNA. The D gene is left open where the match is weak. A clone size is listed for some rows: how often the clone was seen (once, few, many), or a class if it is expanded.

TRBV20-1	NA	NA	TRBJ1-1	CSAKGRWNTEAFF	TGCAGTGCTAAGGGACGGTGGAACACTGAAGCTTTCTTT
TRBV5-1	once	TRBD1	TRBJ2-1	CASSSPTGTGIYSEQFF	TGCGCCAGCAGCTCACCCACCGGGACAGGGATTTACAGTGAGCAGTTCTTC
TRBV7-2	NA	NA	TRBJ2-1	CASSQKVNEQFF	TGTGCCAGCAGCCAAAAGGTCAATGAGCAGTTCTTC
TRBV5-1	NA	NA	TRBJ1-2	CATSLGTSNYGYTF	TGCGCCACCAGCTTGGGGACAAGCAACTATGGCTACACCTTC
TRBV7-9	NA	NA	TRBJ2-5	CASSVSTRETQYF	TGTGCCAGCAGCGTCTCAACCCGAGAGACCCAGTACTTC
TRBV10-3	NA	TRBD2	TRBJ2-7	CAISLRTSGAYNEQYF	TGTGCCATCAGCCTCCGGACTAGCGGGGCCTACAATGAGCAGTACTTC
TRBV20-1	NA	NA	TRBJ1-4	CSAEMGALRLFF	TGCAGTGCCGAGATGGGGGCCCTAAGACTGTTTTTT
TRBV5-1	NA	NA	TRBJ1-5	CASSLAPRPQHF	TGCGCCAGCAGCTTGGCCCCCCGGCCCCAGCATTTT
TRBV7-9	NA	NA	TRBJ1-1	CASGHREAFF	TGTGCCAGTGGGCACCGGGAAGCTTTCTTT
TRBV20-1	NA	NA	TRBJ2-2	CSAILPLVVNTGELFF	TGCAGTGCTATACTACCTCTAGTGGTTAACACCGGGGAGCTGTTTTTT
TRBV20-1	few	TRBD1	TRBJ1-2	CSATGQSYGYTF	TGCAGTGCCACGGGACAGAGCTATGGCTACACCTTC
TRBV10-3	few	NA	TRBJ1-5	CAISEGEPPGQPQHF	TGTGCCATCAGTGAGGGTGAGCCCCCGGGGCAGCCCCAGCATTTT
TRBV9	few	TRBD1	TRBJ2-3	CASSPRGQGGRDTQYF	TGTGCCAGCAGCCCACGGGGACAGGGGGGACGTGATACGCAGTATTTT
TRBV29-1	few	TRBD1	TRBJ1-2	CSVHTLQGGYGYTF	TGCAGCGTCCACACCCTACAGGGGGGCTATGGCTACACCTTC
TRBV7-3	NA	TRBD1	TRBJ2-1	CASSVSQGAGNEQFF	TGTGCCAGCAGCGTATCACAGGGGGCGGGTAATGAGCAGTTCTTC
TRBV7-8	once	NA	TRBJ1-3	CASSLGPTKGNTIYF	TGTGCCAGCAGCTTAGGACCTACGAAGGGAAACACCATATATTTT
TRBV20-1	NA	NA	TRBJ2-5	CSAAPGGKETQYF	TGCAGTGCTGCCCCGGGCGGTAAAGAGACCCAGTACTTC
TRBV19	NA	NA	TRBJ1-1	CASSMGRTNTEAFF	TGTGCCAGTAGTATGGGACGCACGAACACTGAAGCTTTCTTT
TRBV28	NA	TRBD1	TRBJ2-2	CASRRGHDTGELFF	TGTGCCAGCAGGAGGGGGCACGACACCGGGGAGCTGTTTTTT
TRBV4-1	NA	NA	TRBJ2-1	CASSQSPGVSYNKQFF	TGCGCCAGCAGCCAATCCCCGGGGGTATCCTACAATAAGCAGTTCTTC
TRBV6-5	NA	NA	TRBJ1-2	CASSFADSFLPNGYTF	TGTGCCAGCAGCTTCGCCGACAGCTTCCTGCCGAATGGCTACACCTTC
TRBV6-5	NA	NA	TRBJ1-1	CASSYSQRKMNTEAFF	TGTGCCAGCAGTTACTCTCAGCGCAAGATGAACACTGAAGCTTTCTTT
TRBV2	NA	NA	TRBJ2-3	CASSERSTDTQYF	TGTGCCAGCAGTGAAAGGAGCACAGATACGCAGTATTTT
TRBV6-6	NA	NA	TRBJ1-5	CASSQQGSGRPQHF	TGTGCCAGCAGCCAACAGGGTTCCGGACGGCCCCAGCATTTT
TRBV25-1	NA	NA	TRBJ1-2	CASQENGYTF	TGTGCCAGCCAAGAAAATGGCTACACCTTC
TRBV7-9	few	NA	TRBJ2-7	CASSLKGNRYNEQYF	TGTGCCAGCAGCTTAAAGGGAAACAGGTACAATGAGCAGTACTTC
TRBV5-1	once	NA	TRBJ2-3	CASSPRQRPDTQYF	TGCGCCAGCAGCCCACGACAGAGACCAGATACGCAGTATTTT
TRBV25-1	NA	NA	TRBJ1-2	CASSVLLQGEDGYTF	TGTGCCAGCAGTGTCCTGCTACAGGGAGAAGATGGCTACACCTTC
TRBV24-1	NA	NA	TRBJ2-1	CATSEGAAGNEQFF	TGTGCCACCAGTGAAGGCGCGGCGGGAAATGAGCAGTTCTTC
TRBV18	few	NA	TRBJ2-1	CASSRSLPTNEQFF	TGTGCCAGCTCCCGCTCCCTACCAACCAATGAGCAGTTCTTC
TRBV25-1	NA	NA	TRBJ1-5	CASMQTAISNQPQHF	TGTGCCAGCATGCAGACAGCGATTAGCAATCAGCCCCAGCATTTT
TRBV27	NA	NA	TRBJ1-1	CASSLRGATVLNTEAFF	TGTGCCAGCAGTTTACGGGGGGCAACAGTTTTAAACACTGAAGCTTTCTTT